The entry below describes one T cell receptor beta chain. V was cut by 6 bases and J by 0 bases, with 11 bases left in between. The CDR3 has 13 residues. CDR1 is SQVTM, CDR2 ANQGSEA, per germline. Repertoires were generated with immunoSEQ multiplex PCR, while TCRdb's copy carries only in-frame clones and drops some. Here the sample spans approximately 730,000 clones, 70% to 90% being singletons. This sample was included in a study of shared T cell receptors in the human thymus. This same sample was also taken into another study, of human thymus T cells. That paper states: In corrective heart surgery, resections were taken, and these provided the thymus tissue.

Sequencing used thymocytes. The TCR comes from a girl in the first two years of life with a congenital heart defect. V and J are TRBV29-1 and TRBJ1-2, with a weak D call TRBD1 (6 bases). DNA of the CDR3: TGCAGCGTCGACGGGGGGCCTAACTATGGCTACACCTTC. Its translation is CSVDGGPNYGYTF.